This T cell receptor beta chain was captured by sequencing in a study of blood T cell repertoires in COVID-19. At the level of the study: Donors in the United States, Italy and Spain gave samples during acute or convalescent COVID-19.

Trimming removed 2 bases from V and 7 bases from J; junction bases left unmatched: 6. The germline CDR1 and CDR2 sequences are KGHSY and FQNENV. The CDR3 is 16 residues long. Study processing details: Amplification from reference gene primers served as the basis for estimated nucleated cell counts. Libraries were prepared by immunoSEQ multiplex PCR; TCRdb keeps only in-frame clonotypes and omits some of them. That table gives V, J and clone size, and the DNA gave D and trimming. The sample lists more than 95,000 clones; approximately 85% were seen once. It was during active infection that Seattle patients were enrolled and then longitudinally followed.

The genes are TRBV16 and TRBJ2-1; 12 nucleotides match TRBD2. The material sequenced was peripheral blood. The receptor was derived from a woman over 75 with COVID-19, enrolled during active disease. CDR3 DNA sequence: TGTGCCAGCAGCCAAGGAAGACTAGCGGGAGTAAATGAGCAGTTCTTC. Protein sequence: CASSQGRLAGVNEQFF.